A single sample gave rise to the 21 T cell receptor beta chains below, sequenced in a study of OX40 agonist ivuxolimab in advanced cancers. Receptor libraries were prepared by the immunoSEQ multiplex PCR assay. Held by TCRdb, this immuneACCESS table contains in-frame sequences only and omits some clones. Under half of the omission traces to an unresolved V gene where checked; the cause of the rest is unknown. This sample lists around 46,000 clones; around 89% were detected once. The ten largest clones add up to about a third of the sample. The input for sequencing was CD4+ or CD8+ T cells sorted from blood, taken in a trial of the OX40 agonist ivuxolimab. Source of these receptors: an adult with an advanced solid tumor such as melanoma, head and neck, liver or kidney cancer.

This chain joins TRBV6-5 and TRBJ2-7; the match to TRBD1 covers 11 bases. V trimming: 6 bases; J trimming: 2 bases; junction bases outside the gene matches: 6. The length of the CDR3 is 15 residues. The germline V gene has CDR1 MNHEY and CDR2 SVGAGI. The CDR3 region has the DNA TGTGCCAGCAGCCCCGGACAGGGGGCTGCCTACGAGCAGTACTTC. Translation: CASSPGQGAAYEQYF.

The genes are TRBV28 and TRBJ1-4; D may be TRBD1 (6 bases). The germline gives CDR1 MDHEN, CDR2 SYDVKM. The CDR3 extends over 16 amino acids. The V end was cut by 4 bases, the J end by 3 bases, with 15 bases between. CDR3: CASSWGPGASNEKLFF. The DNA of the CDR3 is TGTGCCAGCAGTTGGGGCCCGGGGGCATCTAATGAAAAACTGTTTTTT.

Written as DNA, the CDR3 is TGTGCCAGTAGTCCAGGACAGGGGGATCCTCCGTGGACCGGGGAGCTGTTTTTT. Its protein is CASSPGQGDPPWTGELFF. The rearrangement uses TRBV19 and TRBJ2-2, with 10 bases lining up with TRBD1. Germline assignment: CDR1 LNHDA and CDR2 SQIVND (reference sequence). The CDR3 consists of 18 residues. V lost 5 bases, J lost 5 bases, and 14 bases stayed unmatched.

The V and J genes are TRBV7-9 and TRBJ2-1; tentatively, D is TRBD2 (5 bases). Trimming cost V 7 bases and J 8 bases, with 18 bases left between them. CDR3 length: 14 amino acids. The germline V gene has CDR1 SEHNR and CDR2 FQNEAQ (reference sequence). Here the CDR3 reads CASTKDPGVYEQFF. The DNA for the CDR3 is TGTGCCAGCACCAAAGATCCCGGGGTTTATGAGCAGTTCTTC.

The chain carries TRBV6-5 and TRBJ2-2; D gene uncertain. V lost 7 bases, J lost 3 bases, and 6 bases lay in between. Germline CDR1 and CDR2: MNHEY and SVGAGI. This CDR3 is built from 12 residues. CDR3 DNA: TGTGCCAGCATGGATGACACCGGGGAGCTGTTTTTT. It yields the protein CASMDDTGELFF.

The genes are TRBV9 and TRBJ2-2, with TRBD1 matching 8 bases. This CDR3 is built from 15 residues. Germline V CDR1 and CDR2: SGDLS, YYNGEE. The V and J ends lost 4 bases and 4 bases, in that order; junction bases with no gene match: 6. CDR3 sequence reads: CASSPRTGRTGELFF. DNA for the CDR3: TGTGCCAGCAGCCCACGGACAGGGCGCACCGGGGAGCTGTTTTTT.

This clone was observed once. The rearrangement links TRBV4-1 to TRBJ1-5; 8 positions match TRBD1. The trim removed 1 base at V and 4 bases at J, leaving 12 bases unmatched. This CDR3 region has 18 residues. Per the germline V gene, CDR1 is MGHRA and CDR2 is YSYEKL. CDR3: CASSQAGTGSPLNQPQHF. CDR3 coding DNA: TGCGCCAGCAGCCAAGCTGGGACAGGATCCCCCCTTAATCAGCCCCAGCATTTT.

V is TRBV7-9 and J is TRBJ2-7, with D possibly matching TRBD1 (6 bases). The V end lost 2 bases, the J end lost 2 bases, and 19 bases lay between the germline ends. This CDR3 is built from 17 residues. CDR1 and CDR2 (germline): SEHNR, FQNEAQ (reference sequence). In DNA, the CDR3 is TGTGCCAGCAGCTTAATGCCCCCCACAGGGAGTGCCTACGAGCAGTACTTC. Residues: CASSLMPPTGSAYEQYF.

The rearrangement uses TRBV6-1 and TRBJ1-6; D may be TRBD1 (5 bases). Trimming shortened V by 3 bases and J by 0 bases, and 12 bases separated the two germline ends. The CDR3 runs 17 residues. Germline lookup yields CDR1 MNHNS and CDR2 SASEGT. The CDR3 DNA reads as TGTGCCAGCAGTGATTTTGTTGGGGGCTCCTATAATTCACCCCTCCACTTT. It codes for CASSDFVGGSYNSPLHF.

The rearrangement links TRBV11-2 to TRBJ1-5; tentative D call: TRBD1 (6 bases). CDR1 and CDR2 (germline): SGHAT, FQNNGV. V was shortened by 5 bases and J by 3 bases, with 14 bases between the two germline ends. This CDR3 has 15 amino acids. The CDR3 sequence is CASSETQGSNQPQHF. The CDR3 DNA reads as TGTGCCAGCAGCGAGACACAGGGCTCCAATCAGCCCCAGCATTTT. Using reference TRBV11-2 and TRBJ1-5 for the parts outside the CDR3, the full variable domain is EAGVAQSPRYKIIEKRQSVAFWCNPISGHATLYWYQQILGQGPKLLIQFQNNGVVDDSQLPKDRFSAERLKGVDSTLKIQPAKLEDSAVYLCASSETQGSNQPQHFGDGTRLSIL.

The chain links TRBV14 to TRBJ2-3, with D hard to call. V was pared by 5 bases and J by 2 bases, with 26 bases between. The germline V gene has CDR1 SGHDN and CDR2 FVKESK. The CDR3 is 19 residues long. Here the CDR3 reads CASSRLSGVWGTFTDTQYF. The DNA of the CDR3 is TGTGCCAGCAGCAGACTTTCTGGAGTCTGGGGAACATTCACAGATACGCAGTATTTT.

About this clone: The sample contains more than one DNA sequence encoding this CDR3. The chain joins TRBV9 to TRBJ2-7, with a tentative D call TRBD1 (6 bases). The germline gives CDR1 SGDLS, CDR2 YYNGEE. The CDR3 consists of 14 residues. V was clipped by 0 bases and J by 4 bases, with 11 bases between them. The CDR3 loop reads CASSVGGGTYEQYF. The CDR3 region has the DNA TGTGCCAGCAGCGTAGGAGGTGGGACATACGAGCAGTACTTC.

The CDR3, as DNA: TGTGCCAGCAGTTCGGCGCCCGACCTTAAACTGTTTTTT. This sequence encodes CASSSAPDLKLFF. This sequence joins TRBV28 and TRBJ1-4; D call uncertain. Trimming left V 4 bases short and J 11 bases short, with 14 bases between. The CDR3 is 13 residues long. Germline loops: CDR1 MDHEN, CDR2 SYDVKM.

CDR3 in amino acids: CASSSMTGTGELFF. As DNA, the CDR3 is TGTGCCAGCAGTTCCATGACAGGGACCGGGGAGCTGTTTTTT. This chain joins TRBV27 and TRBJ2-2; 7 nucleotides match TRBD1. The trim removed 4 bases at V and 5 bases at J, leaving 4 bases unmatched. Germline V lookup: CDR1 MNHEY, CDR2 SMNVEV (reference sequence). This CDR3 is built from 14 residues.

The J gene is TRBJ2-2, the V gene TRBV7-6; unclear D gene. Germline CDR1 and CDR2: SGHVS and FNYEAQ. This CDR3 is 13 amino acids long. With 1 base removed from V and 6 bases from J, the gap between germline ends came to 6 bases. The CDR3 nucleotides are TGTGCCAGCAGCTTAGGTTTTGCCGGGGAGCTGTTTTTT. It translates to CASSLGFAGELFF.

The chain has TRBV19 and TRBJ1-6, with D unresolved. V shed 4 bases and J shed 6 bases, with 13 bases lying between them. CDR1 and CDR2 from the germline V gene are LNHDA and SQIVND (reference sequence). The CDR3 spans 15 residues. The CDR3 DNA sequence: TGTGCCAGTAGTAGTTCGGCAGGCCTTAATTCACCCCTCCACTTT. It translates to CASSSSAGLNSPLHF.

This sequence joins TRBV7-7 and TRBJ1-2; TRBD1 agrees at 9 bases. V shed 5 bases, J shed 8 bases, and the junction held 9 bases outside the gene matches. Germline CDR1 reads SSHAT; CDR2 reads FNYEAQ (reference sequence). This CDR3 spans 14 amino acids. CDR3 coding DNA: TGTGCCAGCAGCGAACCCGGGACAGGGTGGGGCTACACCTTC. Translated: CASSEPGTGWGYTF.

This clone was seen just once. The rearrangement uses TRBV7-9 and TRBJ2-7, with 7 bases matching TRBD1. The CDR3 sequence is 15 residues long. The V and J ends lost 1 base and 3 bases, in that order; junction bases with no gene match: 6. Germline V gene sequence: CDR1 SEHNR, CDR2 FQNEAQ (reference sequence). CDR3 region: CASSLEAGGYYEQYF. The CDR3 coding sequence is TGTGCCAGCAGCTTAGAGGCAGGGGGTTACTACGAGCAGTACTTC.

This clone is a singleton in its sample. V and J are TRBV4-1 and TRBJ2-1; 9 nucleotides line up with TRBD2. CDR1 is MGHRA and CDR2 is YSYEKL in the germline V gene. V shed 0 bases and J 7 bases; nucleotides not matched to a gene: 4. The CDR3 length is 15 residues. The CDR3 nucleotides are TGCGCCAGCAGCCAAGATAGGGGACTAGCAAATGAGCAGTTCTTC. Translating it yields CASSQDRGLANEQFF.

This clone was seen a few times. The genes are TRBV27 and TRBJ1-6, with D uncertain. The ends were cut back, 5 bases at V and 3 bases at J, with 5 bases in the middle. CDR1 is MNHEY, CDR2 SMNVEV, per germline (reference sequence). The CDR3 is 13 residues long. The CDR3 DNA is TGTGCCAGCAGTCCCCTCTATAATTCACCCCTCCACTTT. Residues: CASSPLYNSPLHF.

The V call is TRBV7-9, the J call TRBJ2-3; 10 bases fit TRBD1. Losses at the gene ends were 5 bases for V and 2 bases for J; bases not matched to a gene: 7. The germline CDR1 and CDR2 sequences are SEHNR and FQNEAQ (reference sequence). The CDR3 consists of 16 residues. The CDR3 here is CASSPAGTGDTDTQYF. The DNA for the CDR3 is TGTGCCAGCAGCCCCGCCGGGACAGGGGACACAGATACGCAGTATTTT.